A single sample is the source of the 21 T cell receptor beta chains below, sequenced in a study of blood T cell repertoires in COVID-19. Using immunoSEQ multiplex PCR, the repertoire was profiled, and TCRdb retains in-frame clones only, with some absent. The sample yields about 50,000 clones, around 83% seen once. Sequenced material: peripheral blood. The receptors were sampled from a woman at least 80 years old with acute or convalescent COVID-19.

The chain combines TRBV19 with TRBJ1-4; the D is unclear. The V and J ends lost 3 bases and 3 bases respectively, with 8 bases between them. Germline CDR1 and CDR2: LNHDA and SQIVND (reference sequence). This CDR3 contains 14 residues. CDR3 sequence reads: CASSIGVANEKLFF. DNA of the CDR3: TGTGCCAGTAGTATTGGAGTAGCTAATGAAAAACTGTTTTTT.

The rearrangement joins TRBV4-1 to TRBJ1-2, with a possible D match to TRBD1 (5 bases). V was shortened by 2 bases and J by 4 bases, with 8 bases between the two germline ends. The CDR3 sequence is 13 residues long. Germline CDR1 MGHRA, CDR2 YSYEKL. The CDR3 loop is CASSQTGGYGYTF. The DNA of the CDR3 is TGCGCCAGCAGCCAAACCGGGGGCTATGGCTACACCTTC.

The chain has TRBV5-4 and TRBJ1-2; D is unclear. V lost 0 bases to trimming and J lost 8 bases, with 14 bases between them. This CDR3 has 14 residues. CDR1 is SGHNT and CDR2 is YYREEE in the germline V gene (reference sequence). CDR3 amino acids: CASSLVLGAGGYTF. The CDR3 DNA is TGTGCCAGCAGCTTGGTTTTGGGCGCGGGCGGCTACACCTTC.

This chain's CDR3 is CASSPGTDTEAFF. As DNA, the CDR3 is TGTGCCAGCTCCCCGGGGACAGACACTGAAGCTTTCTTT. The chain is built from TRBV18 and TRBJ1-1; 7 nucleotides align to TRBD1. V trimming: 6 bases; J trimming: 3 bases; junction bases outside the gene matches: 4. Germline V gene sequence: CDR1 KGHSH, CDR2 LQKENI. The CDR3 contains 13 residues.

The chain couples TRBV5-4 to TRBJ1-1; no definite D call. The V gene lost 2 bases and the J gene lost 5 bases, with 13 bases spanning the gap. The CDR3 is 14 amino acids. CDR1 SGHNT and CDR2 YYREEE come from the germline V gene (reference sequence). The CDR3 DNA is TGTGCCAGCAGCTTAGTAGGGTCGGGGACTGAAGCTTTCTTT. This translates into CASSLVGSGTEAFF.

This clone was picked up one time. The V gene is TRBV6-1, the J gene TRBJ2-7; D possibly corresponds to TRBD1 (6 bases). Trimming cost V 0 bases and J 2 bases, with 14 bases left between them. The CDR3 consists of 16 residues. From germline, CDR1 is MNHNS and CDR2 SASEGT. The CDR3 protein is CASSEAYRVITYEQYF. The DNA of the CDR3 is TGTGCCAGCAGTGAAGCGTACAGGGTGATTACCTACGAGCAGTACTTC.

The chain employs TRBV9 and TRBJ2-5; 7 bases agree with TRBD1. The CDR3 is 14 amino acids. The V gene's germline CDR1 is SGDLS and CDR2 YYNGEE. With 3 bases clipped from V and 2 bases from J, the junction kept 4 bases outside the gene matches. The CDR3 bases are TGTGCCAGCAGCGCGACAGGGAATCAAGAGACCCAGTACTTC. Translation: CASSATGNQETQYF.

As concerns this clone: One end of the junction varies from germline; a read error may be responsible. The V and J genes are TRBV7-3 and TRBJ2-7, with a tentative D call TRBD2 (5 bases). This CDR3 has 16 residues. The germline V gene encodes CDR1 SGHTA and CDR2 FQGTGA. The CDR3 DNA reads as TGTGCCAGTAGCTTACTTAGAGCTGGGAGTGGGTACGAGCAGTACTTC. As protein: CASSLLRAGSGYEQYF.

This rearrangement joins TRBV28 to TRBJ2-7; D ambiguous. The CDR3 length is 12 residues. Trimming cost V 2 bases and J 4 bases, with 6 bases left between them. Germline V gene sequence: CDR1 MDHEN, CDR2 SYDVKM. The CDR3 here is CASSLAGYEQYF. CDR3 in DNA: TGTGCCAGCAGTTTAGCCGGGTACGAGCAGTACTTC. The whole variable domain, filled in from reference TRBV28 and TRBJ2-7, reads DVKVTQSSRYLVKRTGEKVFLECVQDMDHENMFWYRQDPGLGLRLIYFSYDVKMKEKGDIPEGYSVSREKKERFSLILESASTNQTSMYLCASSLAGYEQYFGPGTRLTVT.

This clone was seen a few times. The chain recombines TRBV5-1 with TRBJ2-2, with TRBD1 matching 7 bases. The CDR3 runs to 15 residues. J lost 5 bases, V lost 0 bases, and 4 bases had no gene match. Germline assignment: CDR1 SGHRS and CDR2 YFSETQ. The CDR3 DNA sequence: TGCGCCAGCAGCTTGGGTCAGGGGGAAACCGGGGAGCTGTTTTTT. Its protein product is CASSLGQGETGELFF.

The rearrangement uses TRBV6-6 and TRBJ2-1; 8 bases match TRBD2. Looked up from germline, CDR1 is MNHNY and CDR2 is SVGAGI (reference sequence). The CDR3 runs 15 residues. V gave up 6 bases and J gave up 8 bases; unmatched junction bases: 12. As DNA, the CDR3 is TGTGCCAGCAGCCTAGGACCCGGGGGGGCAGATGAGCAGTTCTTC. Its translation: CASSLGPGGADEQFF.

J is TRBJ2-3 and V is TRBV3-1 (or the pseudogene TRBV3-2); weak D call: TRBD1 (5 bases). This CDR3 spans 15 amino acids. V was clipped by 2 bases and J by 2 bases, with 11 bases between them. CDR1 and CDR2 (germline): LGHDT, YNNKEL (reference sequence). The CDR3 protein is CASSQNPTVTDTQYF. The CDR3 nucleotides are TGTGCCAGCAGCCAAAACCCGACAGTCACAGATACGCAGTATTTT.

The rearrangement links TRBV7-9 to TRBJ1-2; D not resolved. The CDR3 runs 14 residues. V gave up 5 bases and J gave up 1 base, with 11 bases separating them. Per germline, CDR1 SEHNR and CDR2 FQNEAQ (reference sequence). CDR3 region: CASSPVHYNYGYTF. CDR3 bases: TGTGCCAGCAGCCCAGTCCACTATAACTATGGCTACACCTTC.

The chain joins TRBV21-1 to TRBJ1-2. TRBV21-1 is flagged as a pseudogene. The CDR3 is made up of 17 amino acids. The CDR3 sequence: CASSKGAWSGGPYCYTF. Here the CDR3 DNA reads TGTGCCAGCAGCAAAGGAGCGTGGTCAGGAGGCCCCTATTGCTACACCTTC.

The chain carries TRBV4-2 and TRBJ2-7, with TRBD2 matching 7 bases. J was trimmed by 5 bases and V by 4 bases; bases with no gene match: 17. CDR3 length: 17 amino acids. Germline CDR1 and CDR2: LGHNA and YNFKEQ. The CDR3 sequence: CASSLAIQTSRVNEQYF. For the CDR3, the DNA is TGTGCCAGCAGCCTCGCTATCCAGACTAGCAGGGTAAACGAGCAGTACTTC.

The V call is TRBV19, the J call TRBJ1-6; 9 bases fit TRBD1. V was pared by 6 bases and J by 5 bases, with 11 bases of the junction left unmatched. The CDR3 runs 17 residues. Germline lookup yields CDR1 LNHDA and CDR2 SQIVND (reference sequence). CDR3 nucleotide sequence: TGTGCCAGTAGCCATCAGCGGACAGGGGCAGATAATTCACCCCTCCACTTT. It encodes CASSHQRTGADNSPLHF. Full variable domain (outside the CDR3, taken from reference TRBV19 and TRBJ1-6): DGGITQSPKYLFRKEGQNVTLSCEQNLNHDAMYWYRQDPGQGLRLIYYSQIVNDFQKGDIAEGYSVSREKKESFPLTVTSAQKNPTAFYLCASSHQRTGADNSPLHFGNGTRLTVT.

DNA of the CDR3: TGTGCCAGTATCCAGGCGAGCTCTGGGGCCAACGTCCTGACTTTC. It codes for CASIQASSGANVLTF. J is TRBJ2-6 and V is TRBV19; D gene uncertain. Germline V CDR1 and CDR2: LNHDA, SQIVND (reference sequence). V lost 7 bases to trimming and J lost 0 bases, with 10 bases between them. This CDR3 has 15 residues.

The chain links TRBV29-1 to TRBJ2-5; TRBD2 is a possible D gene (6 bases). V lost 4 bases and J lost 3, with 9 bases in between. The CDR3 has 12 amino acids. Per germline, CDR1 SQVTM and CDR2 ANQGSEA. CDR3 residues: CSVASGEETQYF. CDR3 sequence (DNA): TGCAGCGTTGCTTCGGGAGAAGAGACCCAGTACTTC.

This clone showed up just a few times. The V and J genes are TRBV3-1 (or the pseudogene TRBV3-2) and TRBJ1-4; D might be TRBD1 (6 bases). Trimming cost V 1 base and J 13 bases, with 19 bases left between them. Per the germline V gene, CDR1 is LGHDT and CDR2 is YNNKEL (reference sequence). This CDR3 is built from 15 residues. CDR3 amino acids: CASSQVLSSGGGLFF. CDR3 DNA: TGTGCCAGCAGCCAAGTGCTCTCGAGCGGGGGCGGACTGTTTTTT.

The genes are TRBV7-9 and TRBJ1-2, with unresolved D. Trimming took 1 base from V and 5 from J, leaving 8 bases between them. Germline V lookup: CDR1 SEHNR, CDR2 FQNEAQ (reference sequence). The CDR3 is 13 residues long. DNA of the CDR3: TGTGCCAGCAGCTTAGGGCGGCAGTATGGCTACACCTTC. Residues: CASSLGRQYGYTF.

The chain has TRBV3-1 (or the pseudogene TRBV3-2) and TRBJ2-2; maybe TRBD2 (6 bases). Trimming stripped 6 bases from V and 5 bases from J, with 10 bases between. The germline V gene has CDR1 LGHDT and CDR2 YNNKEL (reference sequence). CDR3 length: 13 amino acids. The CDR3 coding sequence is TGTGCCAGCAGGGGACTTAAGACCGGGGAGCTGTTTTTT. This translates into CASRGLKTGELFF.